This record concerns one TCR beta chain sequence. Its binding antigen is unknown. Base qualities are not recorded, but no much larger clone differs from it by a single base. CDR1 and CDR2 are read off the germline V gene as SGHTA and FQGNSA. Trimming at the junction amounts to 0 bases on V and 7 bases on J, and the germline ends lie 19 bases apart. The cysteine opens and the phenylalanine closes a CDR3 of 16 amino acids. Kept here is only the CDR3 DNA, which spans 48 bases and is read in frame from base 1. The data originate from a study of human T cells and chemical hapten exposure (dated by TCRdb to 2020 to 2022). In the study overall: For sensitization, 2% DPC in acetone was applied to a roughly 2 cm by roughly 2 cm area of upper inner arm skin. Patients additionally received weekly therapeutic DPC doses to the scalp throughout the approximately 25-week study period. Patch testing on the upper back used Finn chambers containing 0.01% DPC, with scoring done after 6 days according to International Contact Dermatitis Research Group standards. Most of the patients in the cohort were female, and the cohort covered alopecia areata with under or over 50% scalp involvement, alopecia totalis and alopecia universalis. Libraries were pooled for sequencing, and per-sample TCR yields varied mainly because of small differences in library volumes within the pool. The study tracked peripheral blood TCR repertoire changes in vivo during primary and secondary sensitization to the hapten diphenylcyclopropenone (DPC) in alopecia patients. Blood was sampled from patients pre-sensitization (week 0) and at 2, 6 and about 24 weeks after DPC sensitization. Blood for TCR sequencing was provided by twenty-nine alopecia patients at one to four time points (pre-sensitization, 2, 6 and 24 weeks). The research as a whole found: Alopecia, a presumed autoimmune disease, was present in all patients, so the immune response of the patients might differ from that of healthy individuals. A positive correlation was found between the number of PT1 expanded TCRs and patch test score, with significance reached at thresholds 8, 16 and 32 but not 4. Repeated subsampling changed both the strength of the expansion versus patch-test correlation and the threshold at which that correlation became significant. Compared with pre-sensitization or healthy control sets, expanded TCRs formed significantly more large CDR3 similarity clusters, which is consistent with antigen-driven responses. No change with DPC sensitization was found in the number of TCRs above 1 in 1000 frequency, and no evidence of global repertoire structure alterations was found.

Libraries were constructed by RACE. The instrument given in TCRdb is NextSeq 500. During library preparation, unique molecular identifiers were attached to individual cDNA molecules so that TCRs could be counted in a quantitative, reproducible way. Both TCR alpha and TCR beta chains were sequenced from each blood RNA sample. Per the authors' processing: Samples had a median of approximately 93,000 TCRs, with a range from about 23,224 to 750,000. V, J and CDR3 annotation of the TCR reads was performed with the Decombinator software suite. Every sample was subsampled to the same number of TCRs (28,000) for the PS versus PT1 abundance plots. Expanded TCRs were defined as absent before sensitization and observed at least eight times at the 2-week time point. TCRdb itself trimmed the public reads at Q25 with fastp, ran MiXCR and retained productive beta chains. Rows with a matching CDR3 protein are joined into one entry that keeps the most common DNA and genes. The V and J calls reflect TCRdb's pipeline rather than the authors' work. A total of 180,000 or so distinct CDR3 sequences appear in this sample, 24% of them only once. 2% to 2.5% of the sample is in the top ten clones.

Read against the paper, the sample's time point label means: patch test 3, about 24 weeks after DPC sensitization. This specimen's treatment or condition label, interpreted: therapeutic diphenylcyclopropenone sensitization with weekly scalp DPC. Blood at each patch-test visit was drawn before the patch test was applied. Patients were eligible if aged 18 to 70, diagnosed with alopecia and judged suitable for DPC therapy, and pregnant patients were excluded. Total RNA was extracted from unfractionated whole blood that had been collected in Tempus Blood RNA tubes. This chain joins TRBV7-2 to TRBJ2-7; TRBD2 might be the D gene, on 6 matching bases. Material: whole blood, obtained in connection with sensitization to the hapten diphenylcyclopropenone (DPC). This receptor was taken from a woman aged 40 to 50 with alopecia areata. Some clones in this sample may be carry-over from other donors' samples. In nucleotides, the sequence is TGTGCCAGCAGCTTAGCCGTCATGACCGGGGGAGGTGAGCAGTACTTC. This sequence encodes CASSLAVMTGGGEQYF. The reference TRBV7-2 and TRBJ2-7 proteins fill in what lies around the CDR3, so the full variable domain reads GAGVSQSPSNKVTEKGKDVELRCDPISGHTALYWYRQSLGQGLEFLIYFQGNSAPDKSGLPSDRFSAERTGGSVSTLTIQRTQQEDSAVYLCASSLAVMTGGGEQYFGPGTRLTVT.